Listed below are T cell receptor beta chains from one sample, sequenced in a study of blood T cell repertoires in COVID-19. The data were produced by immunoSEQ multiplex PCR, yet TCRdb's version contains in-frame clones alone and is incomplete. The profile shows roughly 90,000 clones, around three quarters of them singletons. The sample was peripheral blood. These receptors all stem from a woman between 65 and 79 years old with acute or convalescent COVID-19. Each CDR3 is given without its conserved first and last residue. A D gene is named only where the DNA matches it firmly. Some rows mark clone size as missing; the rest say once, few, many or name a class of expanded clone.

-	TRBV2	TRBJ1-5	-	ASRRTAYSNQPQH
TRBD2	TRBV7-6	TRBJ2-5	few	ASSLGAGGPQETQY
TRBD1	TRBV5-1	TRBJ2-2	-	ASSLEGQRLTGELF
TRBD2	TRBV6-5	TRBJ2-7	once	ASSLGLAGEQY
TRBD1	TRBV5-4	TRBJ1-2	few	ASSPTGGGYGYT
TRBD1	TRBV19	TRBJ1-4	once	ASSGRTGGNEKLF
-	TRBV30	TRBJ1-1	-	AWCRRENTEAF
-	TRBV3-1/TRBV3-2	TRBJ2-3	-	ASSQGGGGTDTQY
TRBD1	TRBV5-1	TRBJ1-2	-	ASTNRDSPNYGYT
TRBD1	TRBV28	TRBJ2-4	few	ASSFAGTGKNIQY
-	TRBV4-1	TRBJ1-2	-	ASSQDQDSYGYT
TRBD2	TRBV29-1	TRBJ2-3	-	SAPRAGGTDTQY
-	TRBV9	TRBJ2-5	-	ASSVGSGETQY
TRBD1	TRBV19	TRBJ1-5	-	ASSTPGTAQPQH
-	TRBV28	TRBJ2-2	once	ASSLSVPGELF
TRBD1	TRBV24-1	TRBJ2-5	-	ATSDIGTGVQETQY
TRBD1	TRBV19	TRBJ2-2	once	ASRRGQGDAGELF
TRBD2	TRBV14	TRBJ2-1	-	ASSQTSGGGNEQF
TRBD1	TRBV5-4	TRBJ1-2	-	ASRPGQGGNYGYT
-	TRBV12-3/TRBV12-4	TRBJ2-7	-	ASSWSSYEQY
TRBD2	TRBV5-1	TRBJ2-1	once	ASSPGLAGPRNIEQF
TRBD2	TRBV9	TRBJ2-3	-	ASSVEQGGWADTQY
-	TRBV20-1	TRBJ1-2	-	SASDRGQIYGYT
TRBD1	TRBV5-4	TRBJ1-1	-	ASSTRGKNTEAF
-	TRBV12-3/TRBV12-4	TRBJ2-1	-	ASSPFHEQF
-	TRBV29-1	TRBJ1-5	many	SVQGQIDGPQH
-	TRBV30	TRBJ1-1	-	AWRGGQSNTEAF
TRBD1	TRBV19	TRBJ2-7	-	ASSIGQDSYEQY
-	TRBV14	TRBJ2-7	-	ASSHNRVGEQY
-	TRBV7-6	TRBJ1-3	-	ASSFMDSNSGNTIY
TRBD1	TRBV30	TRBJ2-3	once	AFDRGKDTQY
TRBD2	TRBV7-9	TRBJ2-3	-	ASSLWTSGLN
-	TRBV6-4	TRBJ1-1	-	ASSQNRVNTEAF
-	TRBV12-3/TRBV12-4	TRBJ2-2	-	ASTDGVGELF
TRBD1	TRBV5-1	TRBJ2-2	-	ASSIQGPGELF
TRBD1	TRBV5-1	TRBJ1-1	-	ASSLAGGAMRNTEAF
-	TRBV19	TRBJ2-3	-	ASSGPRGGDTQY
TRBD2	TRBV5-1	TRBJ2-1	once	ASRSSGGSIYNEQF
-	TRBV4-1	TRBJ2-2	-	ASGVRAGELF
TRBD2	TRBV5-1	TRBJ2-1	-	ASSPGLATGEQF
TRBD1	TRBV6-5	TRBJ2-1	-	ATKQGVSYNEQF
-	TRBV3-1/TRBV3-2	TRBJ1-3	-	ASSPSGISGNTIY
TRBD1	TRBV5-1	TRBJ1-1	-	ASSLGDSLPPEAF
TRBD1	TRBV19	TRBJ2-3	-	ASSLPGTGGTDTQY
-	TRBV15	TRBJ1-2	few	ATSRDRTVTNYGYT
-	TRBV7-2	TRBJ1-1	-	ASSLATGLIEAF
-	TRBV10-1	TRBJ1-5	-	ASRARDKDQPQH
-	TRBV30	TRBJ1-3	-	AWSGGLGNTIY
TRBD1	TRBV10-2	TRBJ2-2	once	ASSPRGGARNTGELF
-	TRBV2	TRBJ2-2	-	ASSGPLRTGELF
-	TRBV10-3	TRBJ1-1	-	AISPGQIEAF
TRBD1	TRBV13	TRBJ1-2	few	AGTPTGTGLSYGYT